Listed below are T cell receptor beta chains from one sample, sequenced in a study of T cell repertoires in cytomegalovirus infection. Antigen specificity for these receptors is unknown. TCRdb reprocessed the reads via MiXCR and lists one record per CDR3 protein. The sample has about 570,000 distinct CDR3 sequences, approximately 40% seen once. The specimen comprised cultured PBMCs, sampled from culture after CMV antigen stimulation. The source of these receptors is a human donor in good health (CMV status not recorded). Some clones in this sample may be carry-over from other donors' samples. Both conserved end residues are part of each CDR3. D genes are given only for firm matches. Part of the rows lack a size; the others show once, few, many or a class for expanded clones.

TRBJ2-5	TRBD1	few	TRBV6-1	CASSDRDRGQETQYF	TGTGCCAGCAGTGATCGGGACAGGGGGCAAGAGACCCAGTACTTC
TRBJ2-3	TRBD2	.	TRBV12-3/TRBV12-4	CASSSRGVGEATQYF	TGTGCCAGCAGTTCCCGGGGGGTGGGAGAGGCTACGCAGTATTTT
TRBJ2-7	.	.	TRBV6-2/TRBV6-3	CASTPLQPSPYEQYF	TGTGCCAGCACCCCGTTGCAGCCCAGCCCCTACGAGCAGTACTTC
TRBJ1-4	.	.	TRBV12-3/TRBV12-4	CASSPGPVGEKLFF	TGTGCCAGCAGCCCGGGGCCAGTCGGCGAAAAACTGTTTTTT
TRBJ1-2	.	few	TRBV12-3/TRBV12-4	CASSVDQKGLYGYTF	TGTGCCAGCAGTGTCGACCAAAAAGGCCTATATGGCTACACCTTC
TRBJ2-7	.	few	TRBV19	CASSGPGYGYEQYF	TGTGCCAGTAGTGGCCCAGGGTACGGCTACGAGCAGTACTTC
TRBJ2-7	.	.	TRBV5-4	CASSLFQGPEQYF	TGTGCCAGCAGCTTGTTCCAGGGGCCCGAGCAGTACTTC
TRBJ1-2	.	few	TRBV7-9	CASSPVGRGNGYTF	TGTGCCAGCAGCCCCGTGGGGAGGGGCAATGGCTACACCTTC
TRBJ2-5	TRBD1	.	TRBV2	CASSEESRGQETQYF	TGTGCCAGCAGTGAAGAGTCCAGGGGGCAAGAGACCCAGTACTTC
TRBJ1-2	TRBD1	.	TRBV20-1	CSARPGQLYGYTF	TGCAGTGCTAGACCGGGACAGTTATATGGCTACACCTTC
TRBJ2-2	.	few	TRBV12-3/TRBV12-4	CASSSRRLDRLEELFF	TGTGCCAGCAGTTCCAGGAGACTAGACCGCCTTGAGGAGCTGTTTTTT
TRBJ2-7	.	.	TRBV7-2	CASSLASGFYEQYF	TGTGCCAGCAGCTTAGCTTCAGGGTTCTACGAGCAGTACTTC
TRBJ1-2	.	many	TRBV7-2	CASSLVGGTYGYTF	TGTGCCAGCTCTCTAGTGGGGGGCACCTATGGCTACACCTTC
TRBJ1-2	.	.	TRBV6-5	CASERTERGHGYTF	TGTGCCAGCGAACGGACCGAAAGGGGACATGGCTACACCTTC
TRBJ2-5	.	.	TRBV20-1	CSARPEARGQTQYF	TGCAGTGCCAGACCGGAGGCGCGGGGGCAGACCCAGTACTTC
TRBJ1-6	TRBD1	few	TRBV5-6	CASSGTGGVSSPLHF	TGTGCCAGCAGCGGAACAGGGGGTGTCAGTTCACCCCTCCACTTT
TRBJ1-2	TRBD1	many	TRBV12-3/TRBV12-4	CASRRQGGYGYTF	TGTGCCAGCAGAAGACAGGGGGGCTATGGCTACACCTTC
TRBJ1-4	.	few	TRBV12-3/TRBV12-4	CASQIATNEKLFF	TGTGCCAGCCAAATTGCAACTAATGAAAAACTGTTTTTT
TRBJ1-1	.	.	TRBV2	CASSTPGHIFMNTEAFF	TGTGCCAGCAGTACTCCGGGACACATTTTCATGAACACTGAAGCTTTCTTT
TRBJ2-1	.	.	TRBV6-1	CASSEAQRLVMYF	TGTGCCAGCAGTGAAGCGCAGCGGCTCGTTATGTACTTC